The clone carrying this T cell receptor (beta chain) occurred a few times. Germline CDR1 reads MNHEY; CDR2 reads SVGAGI. The CDR3 is 14 residues long. J lost 4 bases, V lost 4 bases, and 3 bases had no gene match. This sample was taken from a study of technical replicates of blood from several donors. Libraries were prepared by immunoSEQ multiplex PCR; TCRdb keeps only in-frame clonotypes and omits some of them. The repertoire consists of about 82,000 clones, with around 96% occurring once and the leading ten covering about 0.36%. The sequence was obtained from a human donor in good health. The sequenced material came from T cells isolated from PBMCs. The chain employs TRBV6-5 and TRBJ1-5; 8 bases align to TRBD1. CDR3 sequence reads: CASSSQGANQPQHF. The CDR3 DNA reads as TGTGCCAGCAGTTCGCAGGGGGCTAATCAGCCCCAGCATTTT.